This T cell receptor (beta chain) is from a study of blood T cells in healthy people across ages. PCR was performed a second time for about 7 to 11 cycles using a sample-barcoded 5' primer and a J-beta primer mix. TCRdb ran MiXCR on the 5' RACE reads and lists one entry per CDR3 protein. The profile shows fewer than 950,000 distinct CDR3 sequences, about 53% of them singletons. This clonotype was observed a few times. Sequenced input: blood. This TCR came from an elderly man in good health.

CDR3 in amino acids: CSAKAGLAGPGSYNEQFF. The DNA for the CDR3 is TGCAGTGCTAAGGCGGGACTAGCGGGACCCGGCTCCTACAATGAGCAGTTCTTC. This chain links TRBV20-1 with TRBJ2-1; the match to TRBD2 covers 13 bases. The V and J ends lost 4 bases and 0 bases, in that order; junction bases with no gene match: 9. The V gene's germline CDR1 is DFQATT and CDR2 SNEGSKA (reference sequence). This CDR3 contains 18 residues.